This T cell receptor beta chain was captured in a study of OX40 agonist ivuxolimab in advanced cancers. At the level of the study: Every 2 weeks, ivuxolimab was infused into the patients intravenously at between 0.01 and 10 mg/kg. Partial responses occurred in Three dose-escalation patients, one with hepatocellular carcinoma and two with cutaneous melanoma. Overall study findings and caveats: At 0.1 to 3.0 mg/kg and by week 6, CD4+ and CD8+ T cells in the blood had expanded clonally.

On this clone: Its antigen is currently unknown.

V was trimmed by 3 bases and J by 5 bases, leaving 15 bases between them. The CDR3 totals 15 residues. The germline gives CDR1 SGDLS, CDR2 YYNGEE. Here immunoSEQ multiplex PCR was the method, and the copy in TCRdb shows in-frame clones only, minus some. The table lists just under 20,000 clones, over 75% of them singletons. The source of this sequence is an adult with an advanced solid tumor such as melanoma, head and neck, liver or kidney cancer. The sample in question was CD4+ or CD8+ T cells sorted from blood, obtained in a trial of the OX40 agonist ivuxolimab. The J gene is TRBJ2-1, the V gene TRBV9; D is unclear. The CDR3 spells CASSALLERHNEQFF. DNA of the CDR3: TGTGCCAGCAGCGCCCTCTTGGAGAGACACAATGAGCAGTTCTTC.